A single T cell receptor (beta chain) is shown here with its context. CDR3 length: 14 residues. Trimming shortened V by 2 bases and J by 3 bases, and 9 bases separated the two germline ends. In germline, CDR1 is SGHTA, CDR2 FQGTGA. TCRdb's table, derived via immunoSEQ multiplex PCR, lists solely in-frame clones and lacks some. In the table there are around 100,000 clones, 87% of which are singletons. These data originate in a study of blood T cell repertoires in COVID-19. The chain uses TRBV7-3 and TRBJ2-3; D uncertain. Sequenced: peripheral blood. This receptor was identified in a woman in her forties or fifties with COVID-19, enrolled during active disease. Here the CDR3 reads CASSLSAQTDTQYF. The CDR3 DNA is TGTGCCAGCAGCTTATCCGCTCAGACAGATACGCAGTATTTT.